These 3 T cell receptor beta chains were all obtained from the same sample, sequenced in a study of OX40 agonist ivuxolimab in advanced cancers. Using immunoSEQ multiplex PCR, the repertoire was profiled, and TCRdb retains in-frame clones only, with some absent. The sample shows 100,000 or so clones, about 85% of them seen only once. This sample comprised CD4+ or CD8+ T cells sorted from blood, obtained in a trial of the OX40 agonist ivuxolimab. These receptors were taken from an adult with an advanced solid tumor such as melanoma, head and neck, liver or kidney cancer.

The chain couples TRBV7-2 to TRBJ1-1; 7 nucleotides match TRBD1. Germline CDR1 SGHTA, CDR2 FQGNSA. CDR3 length: 17 residues. The V gene end was trimmed by 2 bases and the J gene end by 4 bases; junction bases not matched to a gene: 13. CDR3 sequence reads: CASSLMLMAGGFTEAFF. CDR3 coding DNA: TGTGCCAGCAGCTTAATGCTTATGGCAGGGGGTTTCACTGAAGCTTTCTTT.

The chain recombines TRBV18 with TRBJ1-2; no clear D gene. CDR3 length: 11 amino acids. V lost 3 bases and J lost 7, with 6 bases in between. In germline, CDR1 is KGHSH, CDR2 LQKENI. CDR3 DNA: TGTGCCAGCTCACCTATGGGTGGCTACACCTTC. It specifies CASSPMGGYTF.

The rearrangement joins TRBV7-2 to TRBJ2-7; 8 nucleotides line up with TRBD2. The CDR3 contains 15 residues. The germline V gene encodes CDR1 SGHTA and CDR2 FQGNSA. V lost 5 bases to trimming and J lost 0 bases; unmatched junction nucleotides: 6. The CDR3, as DNA: TGTGCCAGCAGCCTGAGCGGGGGCAGCTCCTACGAGCAGTACTTC. It yields the protein CASSLSGGSSYEQYF. The full variable domain, its missing parts supplied by reference TRBV7-2 and TRBJ2-7, is GAGVSQSPSNKVTEKGKDVELRCDPISGHTALYWYRQSLGQGLEFLIYFQGNSAPDKSGLPSDRFSAERTGGSVSTLTIQRTQQEDSAVYLCASSLSGGSSYEQYFGPGTRLTVT.